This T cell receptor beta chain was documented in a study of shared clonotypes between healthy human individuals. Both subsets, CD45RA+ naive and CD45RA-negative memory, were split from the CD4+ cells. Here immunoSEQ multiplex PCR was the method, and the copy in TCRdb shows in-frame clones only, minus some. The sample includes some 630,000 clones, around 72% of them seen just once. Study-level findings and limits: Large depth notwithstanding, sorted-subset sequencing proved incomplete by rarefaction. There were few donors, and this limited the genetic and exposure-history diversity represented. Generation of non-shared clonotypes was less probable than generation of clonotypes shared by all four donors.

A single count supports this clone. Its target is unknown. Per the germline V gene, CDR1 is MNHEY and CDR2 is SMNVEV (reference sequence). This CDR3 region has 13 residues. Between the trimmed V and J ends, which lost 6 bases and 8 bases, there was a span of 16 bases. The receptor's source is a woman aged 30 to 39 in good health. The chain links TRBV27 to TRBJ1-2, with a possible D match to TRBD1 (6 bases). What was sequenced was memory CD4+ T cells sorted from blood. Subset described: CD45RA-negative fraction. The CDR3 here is CASSPINRDGYTF. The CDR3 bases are TGTGCCAGCAGCCCGATAAACAGGGACGGCTACACCTTC.